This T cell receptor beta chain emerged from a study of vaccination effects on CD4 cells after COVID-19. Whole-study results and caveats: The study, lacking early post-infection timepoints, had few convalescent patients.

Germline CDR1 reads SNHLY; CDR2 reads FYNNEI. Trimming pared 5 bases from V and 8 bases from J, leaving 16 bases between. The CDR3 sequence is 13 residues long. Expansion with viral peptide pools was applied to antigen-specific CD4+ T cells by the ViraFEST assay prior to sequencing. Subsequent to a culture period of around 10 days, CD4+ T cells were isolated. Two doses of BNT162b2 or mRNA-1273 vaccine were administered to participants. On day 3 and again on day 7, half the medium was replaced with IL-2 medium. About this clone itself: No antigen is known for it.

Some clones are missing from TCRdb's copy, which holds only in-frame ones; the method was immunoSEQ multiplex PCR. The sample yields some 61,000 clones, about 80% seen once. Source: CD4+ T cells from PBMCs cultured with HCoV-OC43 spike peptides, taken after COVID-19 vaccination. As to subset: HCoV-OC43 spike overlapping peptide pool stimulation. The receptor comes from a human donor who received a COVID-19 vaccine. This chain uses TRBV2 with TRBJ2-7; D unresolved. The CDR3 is CASSIYLSGQQYV. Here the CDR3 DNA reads TGTGCCAGCAGTATTTATCTTTCCGGACAGCAGTACGTC.